This entry features one TCR beta chain sequence. The sample originates from a study of blood T cell repertoires in COVID-19. Authors' data handling: The authors estimated nucleated cell counts from reference gene primer amplification. TCRdb's table, derived via immunoSEQ multiplex PCR, lists solely in-frame clones and lacks some. The DNA was the basis for D and trimming; V, J and clone size are from that table. Of about 130,000 clones in the sample, roughly 90% are singletons; the top ten hold around 4.5%. The Seattle site enrolled patients during active infection and followed them longitudinally. Trimming removed 5 bases at V and 14 bases at J, with 21 bases between. The CDR3 runs to 14 residues. The germline V gene has CDR1 LGHDT and CDR2 YNNKEL (reference sequence).

Source material: peripheral blood. J is TRBJ1-4 and V is TRBV3-1 (or the pseudogene TRBV3-2); maybe TRBD1 (5 bases). This clonotype was obtained from a man aged 60 to 75 with COVID-19, enrolled during active disease. CDR3 region: CASSYGGAKKDLFF. The CDR3 DNA reads TGTGCCAGCAGCTACGGAGGGGCCAAGAAAGATCTGTTTTTT.